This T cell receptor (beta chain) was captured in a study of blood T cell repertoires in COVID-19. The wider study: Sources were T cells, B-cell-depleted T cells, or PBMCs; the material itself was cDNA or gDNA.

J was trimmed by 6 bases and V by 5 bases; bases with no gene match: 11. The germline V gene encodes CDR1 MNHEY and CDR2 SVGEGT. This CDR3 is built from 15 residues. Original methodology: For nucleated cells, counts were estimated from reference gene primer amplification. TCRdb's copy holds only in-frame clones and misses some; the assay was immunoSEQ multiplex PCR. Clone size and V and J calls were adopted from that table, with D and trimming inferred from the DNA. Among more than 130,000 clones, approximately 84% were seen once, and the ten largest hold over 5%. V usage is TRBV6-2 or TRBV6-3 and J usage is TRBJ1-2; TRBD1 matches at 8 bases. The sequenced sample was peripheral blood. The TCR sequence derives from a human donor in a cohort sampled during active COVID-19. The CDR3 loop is CASSPRQGRPDGYTF. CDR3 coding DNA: TGTGCCAGCAGTCCAAGACAGGGGCGGCCGGATGGCTACACCTTC.